The T cell receptor (beta chain) described here comes from a study of cytomegalovirus exposure and HLA in healthy donors. The study's findings and limits: Reportedly, HLA-A and HLA-B alleles of most subjects were accurately predicted from TCR beta.

V was shortened by 4 bases and J by 1 base, with 10 bases between the two germline ends. Germline assignment: CDR1 KGHSH and CDR2 LQKENI. CDR3 length equals 14 residues. The PCR contained 60 Vbeta and 13 Jbeta primers. Data came from immunoSEQ multiplex PCR; TCRdb stores just in-frame clones and leaves some out. This table has about 90,000 clones, around 84% appearing once. Points on this clone: Its target is not known.

The chain uses TRBV18 and TRBJ1-1; D unclear. The TCR originated in a man between 18 and 35 years old in good health and CMV-seronegative. Sequenced input: PBMCs. The CDR3 DNA sequence: TGTGCCAGCTCACAGCAGGAAGCGAACACTGAAGCTTTCTTT. Its protein product is CASSQQEANTEAFF.